The T cell receptor beta chain described here comes from a study of T cell repertoires in cytomegalovirus infection. This clonotype was seen a handful of times. Its matching antigen is unknown. Study-wide results and limits: Within the response measured ex vivo, HLA-C-restricted CMV-specific TCR beta clonotypes were dominant.

Trimming shortened V by 1 base and J by 6 bases, and 24 bases separated the two germline ends. The CDR3 totals 18 residues. CDR1 MGHRA and CDR2 YSYEKL come from the germline V gene. Each CDR3 protein gets one entry after TCRdb re-called the reads with MiXCR. The repertoire holds 650,000 to 900,000 distinct CDR3 sequences, with around a third as singletons. This specimen was cultured CD8+ T cells from PBMCs, taken from culture after CMV antigen stimulation. This clonotype was sampled from a human donor in good health (CMV status not recorded). Some clones in this sample may be carry-over from other donors' samples. The genes are TRBV4-1 and TRBJ1-2, with a weak D call TRBD1 (5 bases). The CDR3 here is CASSQVPPTGRTSDGYTF. CDR3 bases: TGCGCCAGCAGCCAAGTCCCCCCCACAGGTCGGACCTCCGATGGCTACACCTTC.